The present T cell receptor (beta chain) was sequenced within a study of OX40 agonist ivuxolimab in advanced cancers. Study results and limitations: In general, CD8+ T cells held more expanded clones than CD4+ did, on average. Clonal expansion was seen in CD4+ and CD8+ blood T cells by week 6 at 0.1 to 3.0 mg/kg. Some nonresponders likewise displayed low normalized T-cell clonal expansion.

Profiled with immunoSEQ multiplex PCR; TCRdb holds only in-frame clones, not every one. The sample has around 34,000 clones; 65% to 85% are singletons. Of note for this clone: Antigen specificity is unknown.

The CDR3 length is 17 residues. With V trimmed by 3 bases and J by 2 bases, 8 bases remained unmatched. Per the germline V gene, CDR1 is SNHLY and CDR2 is FYNNEI. The source was CD4+ or CD8+ T cells sorted from blood, collected in a trial of the OX40 agonist ivuxolimab. The sequence derives from an adult with an advanced solid tumor such as melanoma, head and neck, liver or kidney cancer. The chain uses TRBV2 and TRBJ2-2; TRBD2 matches 8 bases. CDR3 loop: CASSDDQRESNTGELFF. CDR3 nucleotides: TGTGCCAGCAGTGACGATCAGCGGGAGTCAAACACCGGGGAGCTGTTTTTT.